Listed here are 13 T cell receptor beta chains from one sample, sequenced in a study of graft-versus-host responses after intestinal transplantation. No cognate antigen is known for these TCRs. Sequencing used immunoSEQ multiplex PCR; TCRdb keeps in-frame clones, though not all of them. The table lists about 82,000 clones, roughly 91% of them singletons. Sequences were derived from unstimulated CD4+ T cells sorted from spleen or lymph node cells, sampled before intestinal transplant. Source of these receptors: a human donor who received an intestinal transplant.

The rearrangement links TRBV5-4 to TRBJ2-7; D might be TRBD2 (6 bases). The CDR3 spans 14 residues. Between the trimmed V and J ends, which lost 1 base and 2 bases, there was a span of 10 bases. The V gene's germline CDR1 is SGHNT and CDR2 YYREEE (reference sequence). The CDR3: CASSLHSGTYEQYF. CDR3 DNA: TGTGCCAGCAGCTTGCATAGCGGCACCTACGAGCAGTACTTC. Looking up the rest from reference TRBV5-4 and TRBJ2-7 gives the full variable domain: ETGVTQSPTHLIKTRGQQVTLRCSSQSGHNTVSWYQQALGQGPQFIFQYYREEENGRGNFPPRFSGLQFPNYSSELNVNALELDDSALYLCASSLHSGTYEQYFGPGTRLTVT.

V and J are TRBV29-1 and TRBJ2-3; 9 bases are a match to TRBD1. The CDR3 consists of 13 residues. Germline V lookup: CDR1 SQVTM, CDR2 ANQGSEA. V was clipped by 7 bases and J by 4 bases; unmatched bases: 6. In DNA form, the CDR3 reads TGCAGCGCTGGGACAGGGAACCCAGATACGCAGTATTTT. Its protein is CSAGTGNPDTQYF.

The chain links TRBV5-6 to TRBJ1-3; weak D call: TRBD1 (5 bases). Trimming stripped 2 bases from V and 3 bases from J, with 12 bases between. Germline V CDR1 and CDR2: SGHDT, YYEEEE. This CDR3 has 15 residues. This chain's CDR3 is CASSFLSGHGNTIYF. The CDR3 bases are TGTGCCAGCAGCTTTCTGTCAGGGCATGGAAACACCATATATTTT. Full variable domain (missing parts from reference TRBV5-6 and TRBJ1-3): DAGVTQSPTHLIKTRGQQVTLRCSPKSGHDTVSWYQQALGQGPQFIFQYYEEEERQRGNFPDRFSGHQFPNYSSELNVNALLLGDSALYLCASSFLSGHGNTIYFGEGSWLTVV.

The chain uses TRBV30 and TRBJ2-2, with a weak D call TRBD2 (5 bases). From germline, CDR1 is GTSNPN and CDR2 SVGIG (reference sequence). This CDR3 region has 14 residues. The germline V and J ends were trimmed by 4 bases and 5 bases, with 14 bases remaining between them. CDR3 DNA sequence: TGTGCCTGGAACGGGGAGAAAACAACCGGGGAGCTGTTTTTT. Protein: CAWNGEKTTGELFF.

This chain joins TRBV18 and TRBJ1-1; a possible D gene is TRBD1 (6 bases). The CDR3 runs 15 residues. Germline V CDR1 and CDR2: KGHSH, LQKENI. V was cut by 4 bases and J by 0 bases, with 12 bases left in between. The DNA of the CDR3 is TGTGCCAGCTCACTCATCGAGGGGGTGAACACTGAAGCTTTCTTT. The encoded protein is CASSLIEGVNTEAFF.

The rearrangement links TRBV2 to TRBJ1-2; 7 bases align to TRBD1. V shed 6 bases and J 7 bases; nucleotides not matched to a gene: 11. The CDR3 extends over 14 amino acids. Germline V gene sequence: CDR1 SNHLY, CDR2 FYNNEI. The CDR3 DNA follows: TGTGCCAGCAGGGATAAAGGGGGCGCGGGTGGCTACACCTTC. Its protein product is CASRDKGGAGGYTF.

The V and J genes are TRBV7-6 and TRBJ1-1; 8 bases fit TRBD1. Per the germline V gene, CDR1 is SGHVS and CDR2 is FNYEAQ. This CDR3 region has 14 residues. V shed 4 bases and J 5 bases; nucleotides not matched to a gene: 6. The CDR3 coding sequence is TGTGCCAGCAGCTCTAACCAGGGGGCGACTGAAGCTTTCTTT. Encoded protein: CASSSNQGATEAFF.

The chain combines TRBV6-6 with TRBJ1-2; D unresolved. The V gene lost 4 bases and the J gene lost 4 bases, with 13 bases spanning the gap. The germline V gene has CDR1 MNHNY and CDR2 SVGAGI (reference sequence). The CDR3 is 14 residues long. Here the CDR3 reads CASSSPEGSYGYTF. CDR3 nucleotide sequence: TGTGCCAGCAGTTCCCCAGAGGGAAGCTATGGCTACACCTTC.

The chain joins TRBV6-1 to TRBJ1-3; TRBD1 matches at 8 bases. The J segment lost 4 bases and the V segment lost 1 base, leaving 3 bases of the junction unmatched. Germline-derived CDR1 and CDR2 are MNHNS and SASEGT. The CDR3 loop spans 15 amino acids. CDR3 region: CASSEGQGTGNTIYF. The CDR3 coding sequence is TGTGCCAGCAGTGAAGGACAGGGGACAGGAAACACCATATATTTT.

This chain connects TRBV5-4 to TRBJ2-6, with TRBD1 matching 9 bases. Germline CDR1 is SGHNT and CDR2 is YYREEE (reference sequence). V dropped 4 bases and J dropped 3; count of bases not matched to a gene: 2. The CDR3 is made up of 15 amino acids. CDR3 bases: TGTGCCAGCAGCAACAGGGGGCTTGGGGCCAACGTCCTGACTTTC. It translates to CASSNRGLGANVLTF.

V usage is TRBV4-3 and J usage is TRBJ2-1; D might be TRBD1 (6 bases). CDR1 LGHNA and CDR2 YSLEER come from the germline V gene. This CDR3 comprises 16 residues. Trimming took 4 bases from V and 6 from J, leaving 19 bases between them. CDR3 nucleotides: TGCGCCAGCAGCCGCCAGGCAGGGGAGAGGGCCAATGAGCAGTTCTTC. Amino acid sequence: CASSRQAGERANEQFF.

The J gene is TRBJ1-5, the V gene TRBV2; tentative D call: TRBD1 (5 bases). Trimming shortened V by 2 bases and J by 0 bases, and 8 bases separated the two germline ends. Looked up from germline, CDR1 is SNHLY and CDR2 is FYNNEI. The CDR3 has 15 amino acids. The CDR3 region is CASSETGYSNQPQHF. The DNA for the CDR3 is TGTGCCAGCAGTGAAACAGGATATAGCAATCAGCCCCAGCATTTT. Full variable domain (rest looked up from reference TRBV2 and TRBJ1-5): EPEVTQTPSHQVTQMGQEVILRCVPISNHLYFYWYRQILGQKVEFLVSFYNNEISEKSEIFDDQFSVERPDGSNFTLKIRSTKLEDSAMYFCASSETGYSNQPQHFGDGTRLSIL.

V usage is TRBV6-6 and J usage is TRBJ1-1; D is ambiguous. Deletions cut 3 bases from V and 3 bases from J, with 11 bases between. Germline values: CDR1 MNHNY, CDR2 SVGAGI (reference sequence). The CDR3 runs 14 residues. DNA for the CDR3: TGTGCCAGCAGTTATGAGGGTGGGGACACTGAAGCTTTCTTT. Its translation: CASSYEGGDTEAFF.